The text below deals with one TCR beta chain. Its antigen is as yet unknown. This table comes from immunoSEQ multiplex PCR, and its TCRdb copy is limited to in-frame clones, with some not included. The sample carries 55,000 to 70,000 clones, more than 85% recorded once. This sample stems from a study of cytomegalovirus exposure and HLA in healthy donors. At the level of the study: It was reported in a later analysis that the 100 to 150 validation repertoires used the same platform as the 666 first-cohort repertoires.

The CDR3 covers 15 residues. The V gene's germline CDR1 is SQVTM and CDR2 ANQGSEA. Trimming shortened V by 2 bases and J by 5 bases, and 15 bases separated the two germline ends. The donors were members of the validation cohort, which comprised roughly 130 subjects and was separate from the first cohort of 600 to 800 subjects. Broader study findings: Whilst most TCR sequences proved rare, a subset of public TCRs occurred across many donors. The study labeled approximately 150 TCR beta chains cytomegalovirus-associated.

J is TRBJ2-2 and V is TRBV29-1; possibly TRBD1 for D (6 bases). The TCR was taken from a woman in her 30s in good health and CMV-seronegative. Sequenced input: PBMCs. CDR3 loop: CSVEPTGSSTGELFF. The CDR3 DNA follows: TGCAGCGTTGAACCTACAGGGTCTTCAACCGGGGAGCTGTTTTTT.